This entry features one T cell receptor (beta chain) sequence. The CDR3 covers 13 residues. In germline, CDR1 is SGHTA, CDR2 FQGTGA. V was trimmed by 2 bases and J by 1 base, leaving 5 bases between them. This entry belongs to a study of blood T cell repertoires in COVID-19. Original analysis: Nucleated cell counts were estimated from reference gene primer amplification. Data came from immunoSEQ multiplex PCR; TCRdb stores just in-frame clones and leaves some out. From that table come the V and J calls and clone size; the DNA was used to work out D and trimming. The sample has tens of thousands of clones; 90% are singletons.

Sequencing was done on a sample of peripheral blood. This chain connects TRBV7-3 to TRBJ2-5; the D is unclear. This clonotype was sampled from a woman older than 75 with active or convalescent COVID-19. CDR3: CASSLSSQETQYF. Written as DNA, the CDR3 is TGTGCCAGCAGCTTATCGTCCCAAGAGACCCAGTACTTC.